This TCR beta chain was identified in a study of naive and memory T cell subsets. The beta constant-region primer was an equimolar mix of two oligonucleotides covering TRBC1 and TRBC2. Ligated cDNA was amplified by four rounds of PCR with nested alpha and beta constant-region primers and SP2. Each CDR3 protein is one row after TCRdb ran MiXCR on the UMI-ligation and nested PCR reads. Of tens of thousands of distinct CDR3 sequences listed, approximately 18% are singletons. Trimming pared 1 base from V and 1 base from J, leaving 10 bases between. The germline V gene encodes CDR1 LNHDA and CDR2 SQIVND (reference sequence). The CDR3 extends over 15 amino acids. In its sample, this clonotype was seen many times.

J is TRBJ1-1 and V is TRBV19, with unresolved D. The sample was effector memory CD4+ T cells from blood. Subset reported: effector memory, CD45RA- CD27-. This TCR derives from a human donor in good health. DNA for the CDR3: TGTGCCAGTAGTATAGGGGCGGAATGGAACACTGAAGCTTTCTTT. Protein product: CASSIGAEWNTEAFF.